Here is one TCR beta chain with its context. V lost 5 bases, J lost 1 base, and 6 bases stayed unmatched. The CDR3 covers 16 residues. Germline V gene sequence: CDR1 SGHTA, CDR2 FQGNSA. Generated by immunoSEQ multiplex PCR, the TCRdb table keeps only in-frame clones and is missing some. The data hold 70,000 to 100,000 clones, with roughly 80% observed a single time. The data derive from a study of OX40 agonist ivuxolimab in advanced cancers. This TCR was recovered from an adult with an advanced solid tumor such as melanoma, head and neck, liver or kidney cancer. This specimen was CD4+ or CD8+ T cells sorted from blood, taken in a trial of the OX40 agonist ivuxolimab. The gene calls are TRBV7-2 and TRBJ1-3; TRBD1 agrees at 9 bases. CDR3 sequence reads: CASSPQQGASGNTIYF. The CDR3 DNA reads TGTGCCAGCAGCCCCCAACAGGGGGCGTCTGGAAACACCATATATTTT.